The T cell receptor beta chain under discussion was sequenced for a study of blood T cell repertoires in COVID-19. The wider study: PBMCs, B-cell-depleted T cells, or T cells provided the cDNA or gDNA that made up the material.

The participants were between 18 and 89 years old and came from about two dozen US areas. This CDR3 has 16 residues. Germline V gene lookup returns CDR1 MNHEY and CDR2 SMNVEV (reference sequence). V lost 3 bases and J 4 bases, leaving 18 bases between the germline ends. The data were produced by immunoSEQ multiplex PCR, yet TCRdb's version contains in-frame clones alone and is incomplete. The sample holds around 190,000 clones; about 86% are singletons and the top ten take 20% to 25%. This TCR was sampled from a woman aged 35 to 49 in a cohort exposed to, infected with or recovered from COVID-19 (not recorded which). This chain connects TRBV27 to TRBJ1-2; weak D call: TRBD1 (5 bases). The sample taken for sequencing was PBMCs or T cells enriched from blood (not recorded which). The CDR3 loop is CASSFFGTGGTYGYTF. The DNA of the CDR3 is TGTGCCAGCAGTTTCTTTGGGACGGGGGGTACCTATGGCTACACCTTC.